This T cell receptor (beta chain) was documented in a study of blood T cell repertoires in COVID-19. On the study more broadly: PBMCs, B-cell-depleted T cells, or T cells provided the cDNA or gDNA that made up the material.

In the authors' methods: Quantification of nucleated cells was approximated via reference gene primer amplification. Using immunoSEQ multiplex PCR, the repertoire was profiled, and TCRdb retains in-frame clones only, with some absent. V, J and clone size are those of that table, while D and trimming were read from the DNA. The sample includes roughly 250,000 clones, 87% of them seen just once. The V end lost 7 bases, the J end lost 4 bases, and 14 bases lay between the germline ends. There are 13 residues in the CDR3. CDR1 is LGHNT, CDR2 FRNRAP, per germline. Sample: PBMCs or T cells enriched from blood (not recorded which). The chain links TRBV12-5 to TRBJ2-7, with D possibly matching TRBD1 (5 bases). The clonotype comes from a woman aged 25 to 39 with acute COVID-19. The CDR3 reads CASVRAGVYEQYF. The CDR3 DNA follows: TGTGCTAGTGTCAGGGCTGGGGTTTACGAGCAGTACTTC.